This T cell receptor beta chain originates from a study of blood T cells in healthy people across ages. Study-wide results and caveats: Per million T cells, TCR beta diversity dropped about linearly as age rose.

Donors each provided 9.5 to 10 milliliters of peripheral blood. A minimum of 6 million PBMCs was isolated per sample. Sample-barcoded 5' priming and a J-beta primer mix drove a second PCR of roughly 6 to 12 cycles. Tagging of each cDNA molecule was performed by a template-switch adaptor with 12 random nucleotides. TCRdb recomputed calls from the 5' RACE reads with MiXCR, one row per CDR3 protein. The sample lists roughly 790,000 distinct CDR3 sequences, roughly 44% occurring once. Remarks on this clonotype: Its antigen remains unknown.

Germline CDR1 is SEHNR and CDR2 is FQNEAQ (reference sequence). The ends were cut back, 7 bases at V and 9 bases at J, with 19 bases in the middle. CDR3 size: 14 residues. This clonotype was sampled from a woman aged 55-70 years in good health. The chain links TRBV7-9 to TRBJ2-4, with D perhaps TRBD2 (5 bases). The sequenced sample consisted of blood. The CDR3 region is CASTHSAAASIQYF. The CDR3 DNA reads TGTGCCAGCACCCATAGCGCCGCGGCCAGCATTCAGTACTTC.